This T cell receptor (beta chain) was obtained from a study of human T cells and chemical hapten exposure. Study-level points and caveats: Expanded TCR sets contained significantly more large CDR3 similarity clusters than controls.

The CDR3 is 13 residues long. Deletions cut 10 bases from V and 9 bases from J, with 19 bases between. Germline CDR1 is ENHRY and CDR2 is SYGVKD. Specified time point: patch test 2, 6 weeks after DPC sensitization. Sample treatment: therapeutic diphenylcyclopropenone sensitization with weekly scalp DPC. Alopecia patients deemed DPC-suitable, aged 18 to 70, excluding pregnancy. Total RNA came from unfractionated whole blood. In the library, unique molecular identifiers were attached to individual cDNA molecules. TCRdb used MiXCR to reprocess the RACE reads, holding one entry per CDR3 protein. This sample has 350,000 to 400,000 distinct CDR3 sequences, with about 6.3% found just once. This clonotype was counted many times. What it binds is not known.

This sequence joins TRBV10-3 and TRBJ2-1, with D maybe TRBD1 (7 bases). This material consisted of whole blood, taken in connection with sensitization to the hapten diphenylcyclopropenone (DPC). The TCR originated in a woman between 18 and 29 years old with alopecia areata. Some clones in this sample may be carry-over from other donors' samples. The CDR3 spells CATRGAAQGEQFF. CDR3 bases: TGTGCCACCAGGGGGGCAGCCCAGGGTGAGCAGTTCTTC.